These 15 T cell receptor beta chains originate from one sample sequenced in a study of T cells in Graves' hyperthyroidism and ophthalmopathy. Researchers amplified the TCR beta CDR3 regions from RNA transcripts. An initial round of RT-PCR targeting the TCR CDR3 relied on the HTBI primer set. TCRdb re-called the multiplex PCR reads with MiXCR, one entry per CDR3 protein. Here the sample spans roughly 200,000 distinct CDR3 sequences, 17% being singletons. The source material was blood. Receptor source: a woman aged 50 to 60 with Graves' hyperthyroidism.

This clonotype was counted between two and nine times. V and J are TRBV20-1 and TRBJ1-5; TRBD1 matches at 7 bases. Germline V gene sequence: CDR1 DFQATT, CDR2 SNEGSKA (reference sequence). This CDR3 spans 13 amino acids. The junction had 2 bases not matched to a gene; V was cut back by 2 bases and J by 4 bases. For the CDR3, the DNA is TGCAGTGCTAGAAACAGGGGTAATCAGCCCCAGCATTTT. Amino acids: CSARNRGNQPQHF.

There are a few counts of this clonotype. The chain couples TRBV2 to TRBJ2-3, with TRBD2 matching 11 bases. CDR1 is SNHLY and CDR2 is FYNNEI in the germline V gene. With V trimmed by 6 bases and J by 1 base, 3 bases remained unmatched. The CDR3 is 15 amino acids. CDR3 region: CASRGTSGRTDTQYF. CDR3 bases: TGTGCCAGCAGAGGGACTAGCGGACGCACAGATACGCAGTATTTT.

The table lists this clonotype with many counts. This rearrangement joins TRBV20-1 to TRBJ2-7; TRBD2 agrees at 16 bases. The CDR3 spans 16 residues. CDR1 is DFQATT and CDR2 is SNEGSKA in the germline V gene (reference sequence). Unmatched junction bases numbered 7, after V lost 3 bases and J lost 5 bases. The CDR3 region is CSASTGTSGRAHEQYF. CDR3 DNA: TGCAGTGCTAGCACTGGGACTAGCGGGAGGGCCCACGAGCAGTACTTC.

In this sample, this clonotype turned up a few times. The J gene is TRBJ2-3, the V gene TRBV5-6, with D hard to call. Germline loops: CDR1 SGHDT, CDR2 YYEEEE. The CDR3 loop spans 14 amino acids. The V and J ends lost 2 bases and 1 base respectively, with 8 bases between them. CDR3 nucleotides: TGTGCCAGCAGCTTTCGGCAGGGCACAGATACGCAGTATTTT. It codes for CASSFRQGTDTQYF.

This clonotype came up a few times. V and J are TRBV19 and TRBJ2-7; D remains ambiguous. Trimming pared 1 base from V and 4 bases from J, leaving 11 bases between. Germline CDR1 reads LNHDA; CDR2 reads SQIVND (reference sequence). There are 14 residues in the CDR3. CDR3 sequence reads: CASSIGPLQYEQYF. The CDR3 DNA reads as TGTGCCAGTAGTATAGGCCCATTACAATACGAGCAGTACTTC.

The table lists this clonotype with many counts. V is TRBV11-2 and J is TRBJ2-7; 7 nucleotides line up with TRBD2. CDR1 is SGHAT and CDR2 is FQNNGV in the germline V gene. CDR3 length: 13 amino acids. The V and J ends lost 6 bases and 4 bases, in that order; junction bases with no gene match: 6. In DNA form, the CDR3 reads TGTGCCAGCAGTCCGACACTAGCGTACGAGCAGTACTTC. Amino acids: CASSPTLAYEQYF. Looking up the rest from reference TRBV11-2 and TRBJ2-7 gives the full variable domain: EAGVAQSPRYKIIEKRQSVAFWCNPISGHATLYWYQQILGQGPKLLIQFQNNGVVDDSQLPKDRFSAERLKGVDSTLKIQPAKLEDSAVYLCASSPTLAYEQYFGPGTRLTVT.

This clonotype occurred a few times. The chain carries TRBV7-8 and TRBJ2-6; TRBD2 matches 7 bases. Germline V gene sequence: CDR1 SGHVS, CDR2 FQNEAQ. The CDR3 sequence is 17 residues long. Trimming removed 5 bases from V and 0 bases from J; junction bases left unmatched: 7. Written as DNA, the CDR3 is TGTGCCAGCAGCACCCGGGGGAGGGACTCTGGGGCCAACGTCCTGACTTTC. It codes for CASSTRGRDSGANVLTF. Complete variable domain (other parts from reference TRBV7-8 and TRBJ2-6): GAGVSQSPRYKVAKRGQDVALRCDPISGHVSLFWYQQALGQGPEFLTYFQNEAQLDKSGLPSDRFFAERPEGSVSTLKIQRTQQEDSAVYLCASSTRGRDSGANVLTFGAGSRLTVL.

Regarding this clonotype: The junction shows a germline mismatch at one end, possibly a read error. The chain carries TRBV20-1 and TRBJ1-1; weak D call: TRBD1 (5 bases). CDR1 and CDR2 from the germline V gene are DFQATT and SNEGSKA (reference sequence). CDR3 length equals 14 residues. The CDR3 DNA reads as TGCAGTGCTAGAGATTCAAGCAGGGTGGCTGAAGTTTTCTTT. Its translation: CSARDSSRVAEVFF.

The gene calls are TRBV3-1 and TRBJ1-4; no reliable D call. With 3 bases removed from V and 5 bases from J, the gap between germline ends came to 4 bases. The CDR3 sequence is 12 residues long. The germline gives CDR1 LGHDT, CDR2 YNNKEL (reference sequence). The CDR3 loop is CASSQNNEKLFF. CDR3 coding DNA: TGTGCCAGCAGCCAGAACAATGAAAAACTGTTTTTT.

This clonotype was seen at least ten times. The J gene is TRBJ1-2, the V gene TRBV28; no reliable D call. From germline, CDR1 is MDHEN and CDR2 SYDVKM. The CDR3 loop spans 11 amino acids. Here the CDR3 reads CGTGDPYGYTF. CDR3 sequence (DNA): TGTGGGACCGGGGATCCATATGGCTACACCTTC.

The chain employs TRBV28 and TRBJ2-2, with D maybe TRBD2 (5 bases). The CDR3 is made up of 16 amino acids. The germline V and J ends were trimmed by 6 bases and 3 bases, with 17 bases remaining between them. CDR1 and CDR2 (germline): MDHEN, SYDVKM. CDR3 in amino acids: CASSMREPRDTGELFF. As DNA, the CDR3 is TGTGCCAGCAGCATGAGGGAGCCGCGAGACACCGGGGAGCTGTTTTTT.

In this sample, this clonotype turned up many times. The chain employs TRBV20-1 and TRBJ2-3, with unresolved D. CDR3 length: 13 residues. The V gene's germline CDR1 is DFQATT and CDR2 SNEGSKA (reference sequence). V was trimmed by 0 bases and J by 2 bases, leaving 6 bases between them. The CDR3 DNA is TGCAGTGCTAGAGATGGTTACACAGATACGCAGTATTTT. Its protein is CSARDGYTDTQYF.

This clonotype was observed at least ten times. This chain links TRBV7-2 with TRBJ2-3; the match to TRBD2 covers 9 bases. The CDR3 runs 14 residues. The V gene's germline CDR1 is SGHTA and CDR2 FQGNSA. The V segment lost 8 bases and the J segment 3 bases; nucleotides outside the gene matches: 6. The CDR3 sequence: CASGLTSGTDTQYF. The CDR3 nucleotides are TGTGCCAGCGGACTGACTAGCGGAACAGATACGCAGTATTTT.

This clonotype was seen at least ten times. The chain links TRBV28 to TRBJ2-1; 12 bases match TRBD2. There are 16 residues in the CDR3. CDR1 is MDHEN, CDR2 SYDVKM, per germline. The V gene end was trimmed by 3 bases and the J gene end by 7 bases; junction bases not matched to a gene: 7. The CDR3 loop reads CASSLTSGSSANEQFF. CDR3 coding DNA: TGTGCCAGCAGTTTGACTAGCGGGAGTTCGGCAAATGAGCAGTTCTTC.

This clonotype was detected ten times or more. V gene TRBV20-1 combines with J gene TRBJ2-1, with D possibly being TRBD2 (6 bases). CDR3 length equals 18 residues. V lost 0 bases to trimming and J lost 0 bases, with 18 bases between them. The germline CDR1 and CDR2 sequences are DFQATT and SNEGSKA (reference sequence). CDR3 nucleotide sequence: TGCAGTGCTAGAGATCCTCGGTCGGGGCGGGACTCCTACAATGAGCAGTTCTTC. Amino acid sequence: CSARDPRSGRDSYNEQFF.